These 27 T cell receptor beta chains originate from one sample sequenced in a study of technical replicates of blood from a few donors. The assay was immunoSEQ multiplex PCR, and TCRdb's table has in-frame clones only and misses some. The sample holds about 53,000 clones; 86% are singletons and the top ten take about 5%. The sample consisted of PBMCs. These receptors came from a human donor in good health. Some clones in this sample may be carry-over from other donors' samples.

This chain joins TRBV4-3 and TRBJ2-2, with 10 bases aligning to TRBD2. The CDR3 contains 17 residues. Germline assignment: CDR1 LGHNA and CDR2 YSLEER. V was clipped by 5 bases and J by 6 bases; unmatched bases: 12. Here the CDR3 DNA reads TGCGCCAGCAGCTCCCATCCGAGCGGGGGGGTATCCGGGGAGCTGTTTTTT. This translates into CASSSHPSGGVSGELFF.

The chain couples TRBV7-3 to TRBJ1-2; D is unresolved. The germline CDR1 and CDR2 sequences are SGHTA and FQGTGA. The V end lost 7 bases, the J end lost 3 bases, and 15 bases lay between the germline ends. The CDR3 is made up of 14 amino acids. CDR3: CASTPGPRDYGYTF. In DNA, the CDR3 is TGTGCCAGCACCCCAGGCCCGCGTGACTATGGCTACACCTTC.

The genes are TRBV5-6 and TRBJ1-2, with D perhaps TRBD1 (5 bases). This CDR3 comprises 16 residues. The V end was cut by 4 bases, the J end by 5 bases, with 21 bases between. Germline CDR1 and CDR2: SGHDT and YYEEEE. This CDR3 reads CASSPVRGIGTYGYTF. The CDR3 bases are TGTGCCAGCAGCCCTGTAAGGGGCATCGGAACGTATGGCTACACCTTC.

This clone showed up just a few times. The chain's CDR3 is CASSQDRSLSGNTIYF. CDR3 coding DNA: TGCGCCAGCAGCCAAGATAGGAGCCTTTCTGGAAACACCATATATTTT. V and J are TRBV4-3 and TRBJ1-3; D remains unclear. Germline loops: CDR1 LGHNA, CDR2 YSLEER. V was trimmed by 0 bases and J by 1 base, leaving 10 bases between them. This CDR3 spans 16 amino acids.

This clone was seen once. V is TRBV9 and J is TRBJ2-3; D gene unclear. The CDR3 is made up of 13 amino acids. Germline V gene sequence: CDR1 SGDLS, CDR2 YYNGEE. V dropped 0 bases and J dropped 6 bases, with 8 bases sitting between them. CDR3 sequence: CASSVVSMDTQYF. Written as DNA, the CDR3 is TGTGCCAGCAGCGTAGTCTCTATGGATACGCAGTATTTT.

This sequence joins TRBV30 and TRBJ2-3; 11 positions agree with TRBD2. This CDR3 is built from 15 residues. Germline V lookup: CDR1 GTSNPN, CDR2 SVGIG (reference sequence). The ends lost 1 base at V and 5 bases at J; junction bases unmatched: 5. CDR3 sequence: CAWSATSGIGDTQYF. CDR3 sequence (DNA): TGTGCCTGGAGTGCGACTAGCGGGATAGGAGATACGCAGTATTTT.

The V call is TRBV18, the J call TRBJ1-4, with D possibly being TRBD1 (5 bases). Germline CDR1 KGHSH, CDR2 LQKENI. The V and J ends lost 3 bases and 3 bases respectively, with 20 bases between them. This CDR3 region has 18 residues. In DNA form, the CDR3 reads TGTGCCAGCTCACCGATACGGGCACAGGCCGGTTCTAATGAAAAACTGTTTTTT. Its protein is CASSPIRAQAGSNEKLFF.

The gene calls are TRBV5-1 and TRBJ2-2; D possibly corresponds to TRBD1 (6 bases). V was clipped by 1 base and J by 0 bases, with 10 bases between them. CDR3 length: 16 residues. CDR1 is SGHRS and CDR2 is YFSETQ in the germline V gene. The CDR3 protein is CASSLLGGSNTGELFF. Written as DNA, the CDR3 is TGCGCCAGCAGCTTGTTAGGGGGATCGAACACCGGGGAGCTGTTTTTT.

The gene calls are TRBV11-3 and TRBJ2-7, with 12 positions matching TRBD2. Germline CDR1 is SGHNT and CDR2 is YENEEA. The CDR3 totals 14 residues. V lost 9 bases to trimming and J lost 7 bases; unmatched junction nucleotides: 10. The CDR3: CARRTSGKTQEQYF. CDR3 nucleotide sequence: TGTGCCAGGCGGACTAGCGGGAAGACTCAAGAGCAGTACTTC.

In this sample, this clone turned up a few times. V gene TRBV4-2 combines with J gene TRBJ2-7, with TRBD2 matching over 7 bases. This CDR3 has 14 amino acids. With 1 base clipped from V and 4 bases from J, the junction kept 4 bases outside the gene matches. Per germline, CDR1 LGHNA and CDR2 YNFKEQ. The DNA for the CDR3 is TGTGCCAGCAGCCAAGCCCCTAGCGGTTACGAGCAGTACTTC. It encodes CASSQAPSGYEQYF.

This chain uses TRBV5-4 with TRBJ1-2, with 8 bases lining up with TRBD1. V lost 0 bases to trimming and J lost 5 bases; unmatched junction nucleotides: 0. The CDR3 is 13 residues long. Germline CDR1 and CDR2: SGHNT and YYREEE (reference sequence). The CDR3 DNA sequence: TGTGCCAGCAGCTTGGGGACAGGGTATGGCTACACCTTC. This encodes CASSLGTGYGYTF. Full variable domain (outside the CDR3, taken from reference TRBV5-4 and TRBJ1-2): ETGVTQSPTHLIKTRGQQVTLRCSSQSGHNTVSWYQQALGQGPQFIFQYYREEENGRGNFPPRFSGLQFPNYSSELNVNALELDDSALYLCASSLGTGYGYTFGSGTRLTVV.

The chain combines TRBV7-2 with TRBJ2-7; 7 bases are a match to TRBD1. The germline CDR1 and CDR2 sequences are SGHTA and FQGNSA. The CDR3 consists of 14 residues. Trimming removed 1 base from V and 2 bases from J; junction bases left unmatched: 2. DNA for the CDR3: TGTGCCAGCAGCTTAGGGACAGGCCCCTACGAGCAGTACTTC. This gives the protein CASSLGTGPYEQYF. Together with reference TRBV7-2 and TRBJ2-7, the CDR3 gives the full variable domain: GAGVSQSPSNKVTEKGKDVELRCDPISGHTALYWYRQSLGQGLEFLIYFQGNSAPDKSGLPSDRFSAERTGGSVSTLTIQRTQQEDSAVYLCASSLGTGPYEQYFGPGTRLTVT.

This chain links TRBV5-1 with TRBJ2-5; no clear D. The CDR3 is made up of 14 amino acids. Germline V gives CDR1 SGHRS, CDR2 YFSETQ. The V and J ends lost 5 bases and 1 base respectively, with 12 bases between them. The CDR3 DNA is TGCGCCAGCAGAGACTCGACCAGCCAAGAGACCCAGTACTTC. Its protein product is CASRDSTSQETQYF.

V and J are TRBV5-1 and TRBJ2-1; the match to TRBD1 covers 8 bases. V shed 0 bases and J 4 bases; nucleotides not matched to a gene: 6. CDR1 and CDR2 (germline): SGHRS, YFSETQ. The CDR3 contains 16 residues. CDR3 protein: CASSLGTGGKYNEQFF. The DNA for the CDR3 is TGCGCCAGCAGCTTGGGTACAGGGGGAAAGTACAATGAGCAGTTCTTC.

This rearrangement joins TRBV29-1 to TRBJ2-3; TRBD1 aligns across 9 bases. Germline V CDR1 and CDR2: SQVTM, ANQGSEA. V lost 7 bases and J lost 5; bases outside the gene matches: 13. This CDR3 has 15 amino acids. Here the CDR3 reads CSDPNRGPLIDTQYF. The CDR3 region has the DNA TGCAGCGACCCAAACAGGGGGCCTTTGATAGATACGCAGTATTTT.

The CDR3 region has the DNA TGTGCCAGCAGCTTAGGCCTAACCAATGAGCAGTTCTTC. As protein: CASSLGLTNEQFF. This chain uses TRBV7-8 with TRBJ2-1; D remains ambiguous. CDR3 length equals 13 residues. Germline CDR1 SGHVS, CDR2 FQNEAQ. Trimming left V 1 base short and J 6 bases short, with 7 bases between. The whole variable domain, filled in from reference TRBV7-8 and TRBJ2-1, reads GAGVSQSPRYKVAKRGQDVALRCDPISGHVSLFWYQQALGQGPEFLTYFQNEAQLDKSGLPSDRFFAERPEGSVSTLKIQRTQQEDSAVYLCASSLGLTNEQFFGPGTRLTVL.

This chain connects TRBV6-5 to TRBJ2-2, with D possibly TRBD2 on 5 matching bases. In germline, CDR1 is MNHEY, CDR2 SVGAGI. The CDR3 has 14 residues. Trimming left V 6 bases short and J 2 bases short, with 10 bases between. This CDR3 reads CASSPPGNTGELFF. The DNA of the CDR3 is TGTGCCAGCAGCCCCCCGGGAAACACCGGGGAGCTGTTTTTT.

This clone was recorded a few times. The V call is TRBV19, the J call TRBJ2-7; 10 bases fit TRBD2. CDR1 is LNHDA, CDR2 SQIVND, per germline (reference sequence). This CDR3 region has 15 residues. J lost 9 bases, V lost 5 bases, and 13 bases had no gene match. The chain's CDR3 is CASSDQAGGDLRQYF. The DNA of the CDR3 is TGTGCCAGTAGTGACCAAGCGGGGGGGGATCTTCGGCAGTACTTC.

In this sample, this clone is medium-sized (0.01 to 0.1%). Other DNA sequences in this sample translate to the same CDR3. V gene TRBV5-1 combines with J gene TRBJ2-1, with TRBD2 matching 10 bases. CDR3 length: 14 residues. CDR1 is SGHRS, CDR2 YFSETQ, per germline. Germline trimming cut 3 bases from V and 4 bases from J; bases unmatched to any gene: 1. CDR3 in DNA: TGCGCCAGCAGCTCAGCGGGGGGGTACAATGAGCAGTTCTTC. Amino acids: CASSSAGGYNEQFF.

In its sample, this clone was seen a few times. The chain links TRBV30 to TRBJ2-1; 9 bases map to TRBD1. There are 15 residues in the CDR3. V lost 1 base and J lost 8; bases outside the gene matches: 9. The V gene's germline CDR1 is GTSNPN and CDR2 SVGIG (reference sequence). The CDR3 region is CAWSAGTGSFHEQFF. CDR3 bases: TGTGCCTGGAGTGCGGGGACAGGGAGCTTTCATGAGCAGTTCTTC.

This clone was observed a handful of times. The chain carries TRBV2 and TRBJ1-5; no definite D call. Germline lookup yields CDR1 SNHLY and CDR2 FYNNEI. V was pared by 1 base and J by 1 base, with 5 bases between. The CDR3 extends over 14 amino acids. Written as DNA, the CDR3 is TGTGCCAGCAGTGAAGTACAAAGCAATCAGCCCCAGCATTTT. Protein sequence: CASSEVQSNQPQHF. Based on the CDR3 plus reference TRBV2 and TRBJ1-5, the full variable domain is EPEVTQTPSHQVTQMGQEVILRCVPISNHLYFYWYRQILGQKVEFLVSFYNNEISEKSEIFDDQFSVERPDGSNFTLKIRSTKLEDSAMYFCASSEVQSNQPQHFGDGTRLSIL.

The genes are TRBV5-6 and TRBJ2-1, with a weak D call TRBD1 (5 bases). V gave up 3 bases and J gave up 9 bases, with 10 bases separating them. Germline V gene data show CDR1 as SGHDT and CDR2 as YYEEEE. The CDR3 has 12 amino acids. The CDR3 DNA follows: TGTGCCAGCAGCTGGCAGGGTGTTGAGCAGTTCTTC. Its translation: CASSWQGVEQFF.

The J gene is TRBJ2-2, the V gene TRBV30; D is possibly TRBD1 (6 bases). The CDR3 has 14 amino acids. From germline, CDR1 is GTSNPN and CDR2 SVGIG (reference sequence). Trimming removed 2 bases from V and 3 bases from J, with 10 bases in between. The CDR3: CAWSRDTHTGELFF. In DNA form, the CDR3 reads TGTGCCTGGAGTCGGGACACACACACCGGGGAGCTGTTTTTT.

DNA of the CDR3: TGTGCCAGCACCCGGGCCCAGGGGGCTTCAGGCGGCTACACCTTC. Its translation is CASTRAQGASGGYTF. The V call is TRBV6-5, the J call TRBJ1-2, with 8 bases that match TRBD1. Trimming cost V 7 bases and J 8 bases; bases outside gene matches: 15. This CDR3 is built from 15 residues. The germline V gene has CDR1 MNHEY and CDR2 SVGAGI.

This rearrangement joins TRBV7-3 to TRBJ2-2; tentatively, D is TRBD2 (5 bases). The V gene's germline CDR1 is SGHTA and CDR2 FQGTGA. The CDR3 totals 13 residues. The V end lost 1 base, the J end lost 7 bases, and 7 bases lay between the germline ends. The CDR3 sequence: CASSLSGFGELFF. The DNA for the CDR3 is TGTGCCAGCAGCTTAAGCGGGTTCGGGGAGCTGTTTTTT.

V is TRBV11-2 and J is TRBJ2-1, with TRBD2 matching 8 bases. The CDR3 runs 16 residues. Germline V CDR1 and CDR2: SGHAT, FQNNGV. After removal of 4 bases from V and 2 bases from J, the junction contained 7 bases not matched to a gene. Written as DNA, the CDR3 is TGTGCCAGCAGCTCAGAGGGCGGGAGGACCTACAATGAGCAGTTCTTC. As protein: CASSSEGGRTYNEQFF.

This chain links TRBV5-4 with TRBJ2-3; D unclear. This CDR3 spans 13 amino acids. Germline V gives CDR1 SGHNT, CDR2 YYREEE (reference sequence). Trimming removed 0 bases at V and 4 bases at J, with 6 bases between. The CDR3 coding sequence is TGTGCCAGCAGCTTGGGCGGATCAGATACGCAGTATTTT. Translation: CASSLGGSDTQYF.